This TCR beta chain was captured in a study of OX40 agonist ivuxolimab in advanced cancers. About the research overall: Hepatocellular carcinoma, melanoma, renal cell or head and neck cancer affected the dose-escalation patients.

Autoimmune disease history or systemic immunosuppression excluded patients. The data were produced by immunoSEQ multiplex PCR, yet TCRdb's version contains in-frame clones alone and is incomplete. This sample has under 40,000 clones, with 80% to 95% found just once. The CDR3 sequence is 14 residues long. The germline V gene has CDR1 SEHNR and CDR2 FQNEAQ (reference sequence). V trimming: 5 bases; J trimming: 0 bases; junction bases outside the gene matches: 4. This receptor was taken from an adult with an advanced solid tumor such as melanoma, head and neck, liver or kidney cancer. Sample: CD4+ or CD8+ T cells sorted from blood, taken in a trial of the OX40 agonist ivuxolimab. The chain employs TRBV7-9 and TRBJ2-7; TRBD1 aligns across 7 bases. CDR3 DNA sequence: TGTGCCAGCAGCCGACAGGGCTACTCCTACGAGCAGTACTTC. It translates to CASSRQGYSYEQYF.